The table lists the clone carrying this T cell receptor (beta chain) with a count of one. Its target is not known. Assay: immunoSEQ multiplex PCR; the TCRdb copy retains only in-frame clones and omits some. The table shows some 78,000 clones, with roughly 84% occurring only once. The data belong to a study of identifying expanded T cells in peripheral blood. Points from the study as a whole: Variance in clone template counts between roughly 2-week samples significantly increased with total template count across all healthy donors.

In germline, CDR1 is MNHEY, CDR2 SVGAGI. Trimming took 7 bases from V and 2 from J, leaving 14 bases between them. The CDR3 totals 14 residues. No infections or other immune events were documented during collection. Sequenced material: blood. The origin of this receptor is a person aged 18 to 70 in good health. This chain uses TRBV6-5 with TRBJ2-5; D possibly corresponds to TRBD2 (5 bases). CDR3 nucleotides: TGTGCCAGCAATCGTCCGGGGATACAAGAGACCCAGTACTTC. Amino acid sequence: CASNRPGIQETQYF.